The 24 T cell receptor beta chains reported below all come from one sample, sequenced in a study of radiotherapy plus CTLA-4 blockade in lung cancer. The assay was immunoSEQ multiplex PCR, and TCRdb's table has in-frame clones only and misses some. The top ten clones hold approximately 14% of a sample with 70,000 to 95,000 clones, around 81% of them seen once. The sample was peripheral blood, taken from a patient treated with radiotherapy plus ipilimumab. Receptor source: a human donor with non-small cell lung cancer that progressed on radiotherapy plus ipilimumab.

V and J are TRBV4-3 and TRBJ2-7; D not certain. CDR1 is LGHNA and CDR2 is YSLEER in the germline V gene. Trimming left V 0 bases short and J 7 bases short, with 10 bases between. CDR3 length: 13 residues. CDR3 bases: TGCGCCAGCAGCCAAGATCCGGGTCGTGAGCAGTACTTC. Translating gives CASSQDPGREQYF.

The chain couples TRBV6-5 to TRBJ2-2, with a weak D call TRBD2 (6 bases). The CDR3 length is 15 residues. Germline V CDR1 and CDR2: MNHEY, SVGAGI. The V and J ends lost 7 bases and 5 bases respectively, with 17 bases between them. The DNA of the CDR3 is TGTGCCAGCAAAGTGGAGGGAGCGCTAACCGGGGAGCTGTTTTTT. Translating gives CASKVEGALTGELFF.

The chain uses TRBV27 and TRBJ1-6; tentatively, D is TRBD1 (5 bases). Looked up from germline, CDR1 is MNHEY and CDR2 is SMNVEV (reference sequence). The CDR3 extends over 14 amino acids. With 2 bases removed from V and 6 bases from J, the gap between germline ends came to 8 bases. The CDR3 nucleotides are TGTGCCAGCAGTTTAGTCAGGGCTAATTCACCCCTCCACTTT. As protein: CASSLVRANSPLHF.

This clone turned up a few times. CDR3 sequence: CASSPRDRYGYTF. The CDR3 DNA reads as TGTGCCAGCAGCCCCCGGGACAGGTATGGCTACACCTTC. The J gene is TRBJ1-2, the V gene TRBV9, with TRBD1 matching 8 bases. CDR1 is SGDLS, CDR2 YYNGEE, per germline. V was pared by 4 bases and J by 5 bases, with 4 bases of the junction left unmatched. This CDR3 has 13 amino acids.

Comment on this clone: A junction boundary mismatches the germline segment, possibly from a read error. The V call is TRBV7-7, the J call TRBJ1-3, with TRBD1 matching over 8 bases. The CDR3 is 14 residues long. Germline CDR1 reads SSHAT; CDR2 reads FNYEAQ (reference sequence). CDR3 coding DNA: TGTGCTAGCAGCTCCGGGACAGGAAGCAACACCATATATTTT. Translation: CASSSGTGSNTIYF.

V usage is TRBV30 and J usage is TRBJ1-2; TRBD1 is a possible D gene (5 bases). The germline V and J ends were trimmed by 8 bases and 1 base, with 11 bases remaining between them. Germline V gene data show CDR1 as GTSNPN and CDR2 as SVGIG (reference sequence). The CDR3 is 12 residues long. CDR3 region: CAGRGDNYGYTF. CDR3 coding DNA: TGTGCCGGCAGAGGGGATAACTATGGCTACACCTTC.

The chain joins TRBV20-1 to TRBJ2-5, with D unresolved. Germline values: CDR1 DFQATT, CDR2 SNEGSKA (reference sequence). This CDR3 has 10 residues. The V end was cut by 6 bases, the J end by 10 bases, with 12 bases between. This CDR3 reads CSAPNFDQYF. The CDR3 DNA sequence: TGCAGTGCCCCAAATTTTGACCAGTACTTC.

The table lists this clone with a count of one. This chain links TRBV2 with TRBJ1-1; no reliable D call. Deletions cut 7 bases from V and 2 bases from J, with 8 bases between. Germline V gives CDR1 SNHLY, CDR2 FYNNEI. CDR3 length equals 12 residues. The CDR3 DNA sequence: TGTGCCAGCATCGGCAGCAACACTGAAGCTTTCTTT. Encoded protein: CASIGSNTEAFF.

This clone was observed once. V usage is TRBV13 and J usage is TRBJ2-5; D is undetermined. Germline lookup yields CDR1 PRHDT and CDR2 FYEKMQ (reference sequence). The CDR3 consists of 15 residues. Trimming took 5 bases from V and 0 from J, leaving 13 bases between them. The CDR3 region has the DNA TGTGCCAGCAGCCCCCCCGAAGGGTACCAAGAGACCCAGTACTTC. Its translation: CASSPPEGYQETQYF.

The chain has TRBV5-8 and TRBJ1-2; D might be TRBD1 (5 bases). The V gene's germline CDR1 is SGHTS and CDR2 YDEGEE. V lost 0 bases, J lost 4 bases, and 13 bases lay in between. The CDR3 runs 15 residues. The CDR3 loop is CASSLGSGQSYGYTF. The CDR3 bases are TGTGCCAGCAGCTTGGGTTCAGGACAAAGCTATGGCTACACCTTC.

Turning to this clone: The same CDR3 can be traced to other DNA sequences in this sample. The chain combines TRBV28 with TRBJ1-2; D is uncertain. Germline CDR1 MDHEN, CDR2 SYDVKM. Trimming pared 5 bases from V and 9 bases from J, leaving 22 bases between. This CDR3 is 15 amino acids long. The CDR3 DNA follows: TGTGCCAGCAGTCCAACCGGAGCGGGGATGCGGAGCTACACCTTC. Protein sequence: CASSPTGAGMRSYTF.

The chain uses TRBV7-9 and TRBJ2-7, with 8 nucleotides matching TRBD2. CDR1 and CDR2 (germline): SEHNR, FQNEAQ (reference sequence). With V trimmed by 7 bases and J by 4 bases, 6 bases remained unmatched. The CDR3 spans 13 residues. For the CDR3, the DNA is TGTGCCAGCACGCGGGGGGCAGGTTACGAGCAGTACTTC. Protein product: CASTRGAGYEQYF.

The chain carries TRBV23-1 and TRBJ2-3; maybe TRBD1 (6 bases). TRBV23-1 is assigned to the ORF class and has an uncertain function. V was cut by 3 bases and J by 6 bases, with 10 bases left in between. The CDR3 contains 13 residues. The CDR3 nucleotides read TGCGCCAGCAGTCACGGGGACAAGGATACGCAGTATTTT. It specifies CASSHGDKDTQYF.

The chain uses TRBV18 and TRBJ2-1; D ambiguous. The V end was cut by 0 bases, the J end by 15 bases, with 3 bases between. The CDR3 is made up of 9 amino acids. CDR1 and CDR2 (germline): KGHSH, LQKENI. As DNA, the CDR3 is TGTGCCAGCTCACCACCTATGTTCTTC. Translated, it gives CASSPPMFF.

The genes are TRBV9 and TRBJ2-1; D is perhaps TRBD2 (7 bases). The ends were cut back, 7 bases at V and 0 bases at J, with 14 bases in the middle. This CDR3 spans 15 amino acids. Germline V gene data show CDR1 as SGDLS and CDR2 as YYNGEE. CDR3 bases: TGTGCCAGCGAGGGGGGGCGAGGCTCCTACAATGAGCAGTTCTTC. Protein product: CASEGGRGSYNEQFF. Drawing the rest from reference TRBV9 and TRBJ2-1, the complete variable domain is DSGVTQTPKHLITATGQRVTLRCSPRSGDLSVYWYQQSLDQGLQFLIQYYNGEERAKGNILERFSAQQFPDLHSELNLSSLELGDSALYFCASEGGRGSYNEQFFGPGTRLTVL.

The chain is built from TRBV27 and TRBJ2-3; 11 bases agree with TRBD1. With 6 bases clipped from V and 3 bases from J, the junction kept 17 bases outside the gene matches. Germline-derived CDR1 and CDR2 are MNHEY and SMNVEV (reference sequence). CDR3 length: 19 residues. The CDR3 DNA reads TGTGCCAGCAGCCCTTCTGGACAGGGGGCCCCTCCTAGAACAGATACGCAGTATTTT. It codes for CASSPSGQGAPPRTDTQYF.

This clone was counted only a few times. V is TRBV27 and J is TRBJ2-7, with TRBD2 matching 12 bases. The CDR3 consists of 15 residues. Germline assignment: CDR1 MNHEY and CDR2 SMNVEV (reference sequence). V was pared by 3 bases and J by 7 bases, with 7 bases of the junction left unmatched. The CDR3 loop is CASSFSSSGREEQYF. As DNA, the CDR3 is TGTGCCAGCAGTTTCTCTTCTAGCGGGAGGGAGGAGCAGTACTTC.

The V call is TRBV2, the J call TRBJ2-7; 11 bases match TRBD1. The germline gives CDR1 SNHLY, CDR2 FYNNEI. This CDR3 region has 14 residues. V was clipped by 8 bases and J by 4 bases; unmatched bases: 7. The CDR3 reads CASGRTGGEYEQYF. CDR3 nucleotide sequence: TGTGCCAGCGGCCGGACAGGGGGCGAGTACGAGCAGTACTTC.

The V and J genes are TRBV5-6 and TRBJ2-7; D unclear. With 4 bases removed from V and 5 bases from J, the gap between germline ends came to 16 bases. This CDR3 comprises 14 residues. Germline V gene sequence: CDR1 SGHDT, CDR2 YYEEEE. The CDR3 region has the DNA TGTGCCAGCAGCCCCGGCCACACCATAAACGAGCAGTACTTC. It specifies CASSPGHTINEQYF.

This sequence joins TRBV25-1 and TRBJ1-2; possibly TRBD1 for D (5 bases). Germline V gene lookup returns CDR1 MGHDK and CDR2 SYGVNS. Trimming cost V 2 bases and J 10 bases, with 11 bases left between them. CDR3 size: 12 residues. The CDR3 reads CASSETGDPYTF. Here the CDR3 DNA reads TGTGCCAGCAGTGAAACGGGGGACCCCTACACCTTC.

This chain uses TRBV18 with TRBJ2-2; 7 bases are shared with TRBD1. Looked up from germline, CDR1 is KGHSH and CDR2 is LQKENI. J lost 6 bases, V lost 6 bases, and 7 bases had no gene match. This CDR3 has 14 residues. In DNA form, the CDR3 reads TGTGCCAGCTCCCACGACAGGGCTCCCGGGGAGCTGTTTTTT. Translated: CASSHDRAPGELFF.

The V gene is TRBV27, the J gene TRBJ2-2; D not certain. V lost 4 bases and J lost 3, with 18 bases in between. The CDR3 has 17 residues. CDR1 and CDR2 (germline): MNHEY, SMNVEV (reference sequence). The CDR3 DNA follows: TGTGCCAGCAGTTCCGGACCACTCCTTGTATACACCGGGGAGCTGTTTTTT. This encodes CASSSGPLLVYTGELFF.

This chain uses TRBV11-2 with TRBJ1-1; unclear D gene. Germline V CDR1 and CDR2: SGHAT, FQNNGV. The CDR3 runs to 15 residues. V was pared by 5 bases and J by 2 bases, with 15 bases between. CDR3 residues: CASSESNSPNTEAFF. Written as DNA, the CDR3 is TGTGCCAGCAGCGAGTCTAACAGCCCAAACACTGAAGCTTTCTTT.

The J gene is TRBJ1-2, the V gene TRBV6-5, with D unclear. The CDR3 sequence is 15 residues long. Germline lookup yields CDR1 MNHEY and CDR2 SVGAGI. V was trimmed by 6 bases and J by 4 bases, leaving 18 bases between them. CDR3 protein: CASSPSGESGYGYTF. The DNA for the CDR3 is TGTGCCAGCAGCCCTTCTGGGGAATCGGGCTATGGCTACACCTTC.